Shown below are 32 T cell receptor beta chains from a single sample sequenced in a study of monozygotic twins with inflammatory bowel disease. TCRdb re-called the 5' RACE reads; one entry per CDR3 protein, DNA not given. In all, the sample yields about 330,000 distinct CDR3 sequences. The sample taken for sequencing was blood. The receptors derive from a human donor with ulcerative colitis or Crohn's disease, or a healthy co-twin of an affected twin (not recorded which).

The chain links TRBV28 to TRBJ1-5. Germline V gene data show CDR1 as MDHEN and CDR2 as SYDVKM. The CDR3 extends over 14 amino acids. CDR3 residues: CASSLGGARQPQHF.

The CDR3 is CASSSVSRKDTQYF. The rearrangement links TRBV7-9 to TRBJ2-3. The CDR3 totals 14 residues. Germline CDR1 SEHNR, CDR2 FQNEAQ (reference sequence).

CDR3 in amino acids: CASSFRQGLGLYEQYF. The chain combines TRBV5-6 with TRBJ2-7; TCRdb names TRBD1, which stays unverified in the absence of DNA. The CDR3 is 16 residues long. CDR1 is SGHDT, CDR2 YYEEEE, per germline.

CDR3 sequence: CSAGATLSHRNEQFF. The genes are TRBV20-1 and TRBJ2-1; TCRdb's D gene call, TRBD1, goes unchecked for lack of DNA. This CDR3 is 15 amino acids long. CDR1 is DFQATT, CDR2 SNEGSKA, per germline (reference sequence).

The rearrangement links TRBV5-1 to TRBJ2-1; TCRdb proposes TRBD1, but this gene call is untestable without DNA. Germline V gene data show CDR1 as SGHRS and CDR2 as YFSETQ. The length of the CDR3 is 16 residues. This CDR3 reads CASSLAEQGRGNEQFF.

The rearrangement links TRBV5-1 to TRBJ2-2. Looked up from germline, CDR1 is SGHRS and CDR2 is YFSETQ. The CDR3 extends over 13 amino acids. CDR3: CASTSSGTGELFF.

The chain combines TRBV5-1 with TRBJ2-5; lacking DNA, the TRBD1 call made by TCRdb goes unchecked. The CDR3 covers 16 residues. Per germline, CDR1 SGHRS and CDR2 YFSETQ. The CDR3 loop is CASSLSPGITEETQYF. Looking up the rest from reference TRBV5-1 and TRBJ2-5 gives the full variable domain: KAGVTQTPRYLIKTRGQQVTLSCSPISGHRSVSWYQQTPGQGLQFLFEYFSETQRNKGNFPGRFSGRQFSNSRSEMNVSTLELGDSALYLCASSLSPGITEETQYFGPGTRLLVL.

The chain combines TRBV9 with TRBJ2-2; TCRdb returns TRBD2, unconfirmable since there is no DNA. CDR3 length: 16 amino acids. The germline V gene has CDR1 SGDLS and CDR2 YYNGEE. CDR3 loop: CASSGVVAGNTGELFF.

V and J are TRBV28 and TRBJ2-5. This CDR3 is 12 amino acids long. CDR1 and CDR2 from the germline V gene are MDHEN and SYDVKM. This CDR3 is CASSLWEETQYF.

This chain uses TRBV5-1 with TRBJ2-7; TCRdb indicates TRBD1, and absent DNA this call remains unverified. CDR1 and CDR2 from the germline V gene are SGHRS and YFSETQ. CDR3 length: 14 amino acids. CDR3 residues: CASSLRQALDEQYF.

The chain couples TRBV20-1 to TRBJ2-3; with no DNA, the TCRdb D assignment of TRBD2 cannot be verified. Germline values: CDR1 DFQATT, CDR2 SNEGSKA (reference sequence). CDR3 length: 13 amino acids. The CDR3 reads CSARGEEPDTQYF.

The chain employs TRBV20-1 and TRBJ2-7; TCRdb's assignment of TRBD1 cannot be checked, as there is no DNA. The CDR3 extends over 14 amino acids. Germline V gene sequence: CDR1 DFQATT, CDR2 SNEGSKA (reference sequence). CDR3 region: CSARGTQGVREQYF.

J is TRBJ1-5 and V is TRBV20-1; the TRBD1 assignment by TCRdb is unverifiable without DNA. The germline gives CDR1 DFQATT, CDR2 SNEGSKA (reference sequence). CDR3 size: 14 residues. CDR3: CSARAGPPLGPQHF.

V usage is TRBV28 and J usage is TRBJ1-4. The V gene's germline CDR1 is MDHEN and CDR2 SYDVKM. The length of the CDR3 is 16 residues. This chain's CDR3 is CASSLWFGEENEKLFF. Full variable domain (outside the CDR3, taken from reference TRBV28 and TRBJ1-4): DVKVTQSSRYLVKRTGEKVFLECVQDMDHENMFWYRQDPGLGLRLIYFSYDVKMKEKGDIPEGYSVSREKKERFSLILESASTNQTSMYLCASSLWFGEENEKLFFGSGTQLSVL.

This rearrangement joins TRBV6-1 to TRBJ2-7; absent DNA, TCRdb's TRBD2 call cannot be checked. This CDR3 contains 16 residues. CDR1 is MNHNS, CDR2 SASEGT, per germline. The CDR3 sequence is CASSPPGSLASYEQYF.

V usage is TRBV9 and J usage is TRBJ2-1. The CDR3 consists of 14 residues. Germline CDR1 reads SGDLS; CDR2 reads YYNGEE. CDR3 sequence: CASSGRTADGEQFF.

The chain is built from TRBV9 and TRBJ2-5; TCRdb indicates TRBD1, and absent DNA this call remains unverified. Germline V gene data show CDR1 as SGDLS and CDR2 as YYNGEE. The CDR3 spans 16 residues. CDR3 region: CASSASPGPWEETQYF.

This chain connects TRBV20-1 to TRBJ2-3; the D call of TRBD1 rests on TCRdb alone, since no DNA is present to check it. There are 14 residues in the CDR3. Germline CDR1 is DFQATT and CDR2 is SNEGSKA (reference sequence). This CDR3 reads CSARDPRGPDTQYF.

The chain uses TRBV6-1 and TRBJ2-1; TCRdb's D gene call, TRBD1, goes unchecked for lack of DNA. The CDR3 is 15 amino acids. Germline lookup yields CDR1 MNHNS and CDR2 SASEGT. CDR3: CASSEAGQGSNEQFF.

The chain couples TRBV20-1 to TRBJ2-3. Germline loops: CDR1 DFQATT, CDR2 SNEGSKA (reference sequence). CDR3 size: 15 residues. This CDR3 is CSARDARGVTDTQYF.

This chain joins TRBV12-3 or TRBV12-4 and TRBJ1-2; checking the TCRdb D call of TRBD1 is not possible without DNA. This CDR3 has 16 residues. The CDR3: CASSPAWDRVIEGYTF.

The V and J genes are TRBV11-2 and TRBJ2-1. CDR3 size: 14 residues. Germline CDR1 is SGHAT and CDR2 is FQNNGV. The CDR3 here is CASSLGGLKPQQFF.

The chain carries TRBV6-1 and TRBJ2-1; with no DNA, the TCRdb D assignment of TRBD1 cannot be verified. The CDR3 length is 16 residues. Germline-derived CDR1 and CDR2 are MNHNS and SASEGT. CDR3 region: CASSEVGALITNEQFF.

The chain recombines TRBV5-5 with TRBJ2-7. Germline CDR1 is SGHKS and CDR2 is YYEKEE (reference sequence). This CDR3 spans 14 amino acids. CDR3: CASSLVPDAYEQYF.

The rearrangement uses TRBV5-1 and TRBJ2-3; the TCRdb call, TRBD2, lacks DNA for checking. Germline CDR1 reads SGHRS; CDR2 reads YFSETQ. The CDR3 sequence is 15 residues long. The CDR3 region is CASSFQREGPDTQYF.

The rearrangement uses TRBV4-1 and TRBJ2-5. This CDR3 has 16 amino acids. In germline, CDR1 is MGHRA, CDR2 YSYEKL. The CDR3 loop reads CASSQGQTNIQETQYF.

This rearrangement joins TRBV2 to TRBJ2-1; TCRdb designates TRBD2, a call that cannot be tested without DNA. This CDR3 is built from 15 residues. Germline loops: CDR1 SNHLY, CDR2 FYNNEI. CDR3 in amino acids: CASRPSSGGGNEQFF.

The chain combines TRBV6-2 or TRBV6-3 with TRBJ1-5; no DNA is available, so the TRBD1 call from TCRdb remains unchecked. Germline CDR1 reads MNHEY; CDR2 reads SVGEGT. This CDR3 spans 15 amino acids. CDR3 loop: CASGTGVISNQPQHF.

The chain links TRBV19 to TRBJ1-1; TCRdb indicates TRBD1, and absent DNA this call remains unverified. CDR1 and CDR2 from the germline V gene are LNHDA and SQIVND (reference sequence). CDR3 length equals 16 residues. The CDR3 protein is CASSQTGGLMNTEAFF.

The chain recombines TRBV2 with TRBJ1-3; TCRdb proposes TRBD1, but this gene call is untestable without DNA. Germline V lookup: CDR1 SNHLY, CDR2 FYNNEI. The CDR3 runs to 18 residues. The CDR3 loop reads CASSGITGTVVSGNTIYF.

The rearrangement uses TRBV10-3 and TRBJ2-7. Germline loops: CDR1 ENHRY, CDR2 SYGVKD. The CDR3 has 11 amino acids. This CDR3 reads CAISTWGEQYF.

The gene calls are TRBV11-2 and TRBJ1-1; TCRdb's D gene call, TRBD1, goes unchecked for lack of DNA. In germline, CDR1 is SGHAT, CDR2 FQNNGV. The CDR3 totals 16 residues. CDR3 amino acids: CASSLGQGARYTEAFF. Full variable domain (outside the CDR3, taken from reference TRBV11-2 and TRBJ1-1): EAGVAQSPRYKIIEKRQSVAFWCNPISGHATLYWYQQILGQGPKLLIQFQNNGVVDDSQLPKDRFSAERLKGVDSTLKIQPAKLEDSAVYLCASSLGQGARYTEAFFGQGTRLTVV.